The rows below give T cell receptor beta chains drawn from one sample of a study of long-term antiretroviral therapy in people with HIV. Generated by immunoSEQ multiplex PCR, the TCRdb table keeps only in-frame clones and is missing some. The sample shows 30,000 to 40,000 clones, roughly 80% of them seen only once. The sequencing used unsorted PBMCs, collected 1.9 years after starting antiretroviral therapy. These receptors all stem from a man younger than 35 with HIV. CDR3s include the opening cysteine and the closing phenylalanine or tryptophan. Each record gives: D gene, J gene, V gene, clone size, CDR3 protein, CDR3 DNA. D genes are given only for firm matches. Clone sizes are given selectively: once, few, many, or a class where the clone is expanded.

NA	TRBJ1-2	TRBV6-6	few	CASSSVNYGYTF	TGTGCCAGCAGTTCCGTCAACTATGGCTACACCTTC
NA	TRBJ2-7	TRBV27	few	CASSSRDTTYEQYF	TGTGCCAGCAGTTCGCGGGACACTACCTACGAGCAGTACTTC
TRBD1	TRBJ1-2	TRBV7-8	NA	CASSLAQQGGFGYTF	TGTGCCAGCAGCTTAGCGCAACAGGGGGGTTTTGGCTACACCTTC
TRBD2	TRBJ2-3	TRBV30	NA	CAWSVRASGGAGTQYF	TGTGCCTGGAGTGTACGGGCCAGCGGGGGGGCCGGTACGCAGTATTTT
TRBD1	TRBJ1-5	TRBV19	NA	CASSIVGATGVQPQHF	TGTGCCAGTAGTATAGTAGGGGCTACAGGGGTTCAGCCCCAGCATTTT
NA	TRBJ2-2	TRBV2	NA	CASSVQQTNTGELFF	TGTGCCAGCAGTGTTCAACAGACCAACACCGGGGAGCTGTTTTTT
NA	TRBJ1-1	TRBV10-3	NA	CAITLDLYTEAFF	TGTGCCATCACTCTAGACCTATACACTGAAGCTTTCTTT
NA	TRBJ2-6	TRBV5-1	NA	CASSQQSSGANVLTF	TGCGCCAGCAGCCAACAGAGCTCTGGGGCCAACGTCCTGACTTTC
NA	TRBJ1-2	TRBV5-5	NA	CASSVETGGGYTF	TGTGCCAGCAGCGTAGAGACAGGTGGTGGCTACACCTTC
NA	TRBJ2-1	TRBV14	NA	CASSQGHLYNEQFF	TGTGCCAGCAGCCAGGGACACCTCTACAATGAGCAGTTCTTC
TRBD2	TRBJ2-3	TRBV29-1	NA	CSVWTSGGASDTQYF	TGCAGCGTCTGGACTAGCGGGGGGGCATCGGATACGCAGTATTTT
TRBD2	TRBJ2-2	TRBV27	NA	CASRRTSGRNTGELFF	TGTGCCAGCAGGAGAACTAGCGGGCGGAACACCGGGGAGCTGTTTTTT
NA	TRBJ2-1	TRBV18	NA	CASSPLDRAQGEQFF	TGTGCCAGCTCACCCCTGGACAGAGCCCAGGGTGAGCAGTTCTTC
NA	TRBJ2-5	TRBV19	once	CASSKDRVQETQYF	TGTGCCAGTAGTAAAGATAGGGTTCAGGAGACCCAGTACTTC
NA	TRBJ2-5	TRBV29-1	NA	CSVETPDETQYF	TGCAGCGTCGAAACACCGGACGAGACCCAGTACTTC
NA	TRBJ1-3	TRBV28	NA	CASRPDATGNTIYF	TGTGCCAGCAGGCCGGACGCGACTGGAAACACCATATATTTT
NA	TRBJ1-2	TRBV6-1	few	CASSVQGDYGYTF	TGTGCCAGCAGTGTACAGGGTGACTATGGCTACACCTTC
NA	TRBJ1-2	TRBV7-6	NA	CASSLDGVGSRGYTF	TGTGCCAGCAGCTTAGACGGCGTAGGTTCGAGGGGCTACACCTTC
NA	TRBJ2-1	TRBV14	NA	CASSQISGLNEQFF	TGTGCCAGCAGCCAGATTTCTGGGCTCAATGAGCAGTTCTTC
NA	TRBJ1-2	TRBV7-8	NA	CASSQGVAFMDYTF	TGTGCCAGCAGTCAGGGAGTTGCTTTTATGGACTACACCTTC
NA	TRBJ2-3	TRBV10-2	once	CASSERTATFTDTQYF	TGCGCCAGCTCCGAGCGTACAGCAACCTTCACAGATACGCAGTATTTT
TRBD1	TRBJ2-3	TRBV5-1	once	CASSLTGSTDTQYF	TGCGCCAGCAGCCTGACAGGGAGCACAGATACGCAGTATTTT
TRBD1	TRBJ1-2	TRBV18	once	CASSPGDRLYGYTF	TGTGCCAGCTCACCGGGGGACAGGCTCTATGGCTACACCTTC
NA	TRBJ1-5	TRBV19	NA	CASSMGQAQPQHF	TGTGCCAGTAGTATGGGTCAGGCACAGCCCCAGCATTTT
TRBD1	TRBJ1-1	TRBV10-2	NA	CASSRTGGDDLGAFF	TGCGCCAGCAGTAGGACAGGGGGAGATGACCTTGGAGCTTTCTTT
NA	TRBJ1-3	TRBV2	few	CASTLDRNTIYF	TGTGCCAGCACCCTGGACAGAAACACCATATATTTT
TRBD1	TRBJ1-2	TRBV5-1	NA	CASREDRGLTNYGYTF	TGCGCCAGCAGGGAGGACAGGGGGCTTACTAACTATGGCTACACCTTC
TRBD2	TRBJ2-1	TRBV27	once	CASSFWTSGGNEQFF	TGTGCCAGCAGTTTTTGGACTAGCGGGGGAAATGAGCAGTTCTTC
TRBD1	TRBJ1-2	TRBV30	NA	CAWSRDSDNYGYTF	TGTGCCTGGAGTCGGGACAGCGATAACTATGGCTACACCTTC
TRBD2	TRBJ2-1	TRBV9	NA	CASSVAGLAGGSSYNEQFF	TGTGCCAGCAGCGTAGCCGGACTAGCGGGGGGATCCTCCTACAATGAGCAGTTCTTC
NA	TRBJ2-7	TRBV5-6	NA	CASSRILAGNYEQYF	TGTGCCAGCAGCCGGATCTTGGCAGGGAACTACGAGCAGTACTTC
NA	TRBJ2-3	TRBV2	once	CASSEALVPESSSTDTQYF	TGTGCCAGCAGTGAAGCGCTTGTGCCAGAATCCTCTAGCACAGATACGCAGTATTTT
NA	TRBJ2-2	TRBV7-9	NA	CASSPEAGELFF	TGTGCCAGCAGCCCAGAGGCCGGGGAGCTGTTTTTT
TRBD1	TRBJ1-4	TRBV5-1	NA	CASRGTDRNEKLFF	TGCGCCAGCAGGGGGACAGACCGAAATGAAAAACTGTTTTTT
NA	TRBJ2-2	TRBV2	NA	CASRQFTGELFF	TGTGCCAGCAGGCAGTTCACCGGGGAGCTGTTTTTT
NA	TRBJ1-1	TRBV6-6	NA	CASNERGVATEAFF	TGTGCCAGCAACGAACGGGGGGTAGCAACTGAAGCTTTCTTT
NA	TRBJ1-6	TRBV28	NA	CASSLYSSYNSPLHF	TGTGCCAGCAGTTTGTACAGCTCCTATAATTCACCCCTCCACTTT
NA	TRBJ2-1	TRBV9	NA	CASSVGSTTVTGKQFF	TGTGCCAGCAGCGTAGGCAGTACAACGGTAACGGGGAAGCAGTTCTTC
NA	TRBJ1-2	TRBV7-7	once	CASRTLQGSYGYTF	TGTGCTAGCAGAACTCTCCAGGGGAGCTATGGCTACACCTTC
TRBD1	TRBJ1-2	TRBV5-1	NA	CASSPDRNNYGYTF	TGCGCCAGCAGCCCGGACAGGAATAACTATGGCTACACCTTC
NA	TRBJ2-1	TRBV6-6	NA	CASSYSRVYNEQFF	TGTGCCAGCAGTTACTCGAGAGTTTACAATGAGCAGTTCTTC
TRBD1	TRBJ2-5	TRBV5-1	once	CASSWTGGGETQYF	TGCGCCAGCAGCTGGACAGGCGGAGGAGAGACCCAGTACTTC
NA	TRBJ2-5	TRBV7-8	NA	CASSSDGRQETQYF	TGTGCCAGCAGCTCAGACGGACGACAAGAGACCCAGTACTTC
TRBD1	TRBJ2-5	TRBV5-1	once	CASSLAGTGQETQYF	TGCGCCAGCAGCTTGGCCGGGACAGGCCAAGAGACCCAGTACTTC
TRBD1	TRBJ1-2	TRBV7-9	NA	CASSFRDSLGYTF	TGTGCCAGCAGCTTCCGGGACAGCCTTGGCTACACCTTC
NA	TRBJ1-4	TRBV25-1	NA	CASSSPGTGEKLFF	TGTGCCAGCAGTTCACCGGGTACCGGTGAAAAACTGTTTTTT
NA	TRBJ2-7	TRBV5-1	NA	CASSGHYEQYF	TGCGCCAGCAGCGGCCACTACGAGCAGTACTTC
NA	TRBJ1-1	TRBV5-1	NA	CASSLGPNTEAFF	TGCGCCAGCAGCTTGGGCCCGAACACTGAAGCTTTCTTT
NA	TRBJ1-1	TRBV7-8	NA	CASSFYIGTEAFF	TGTGCCAGCAGCTTTTATATCGGGACTGAAGCTTTCTTT
NA	TRBJ2-7	TRBV4-1	NA	CASSQDRGDPYEQYF	TGCGCCAGCAGCCAAGACAGGGGCGACCCCTACGAGCAGTACTTC
TRBD1	TRBJ2-5	TRBV5-1	NA	CASSFSSGQGETQYF	TGCGCCAGCAGCTTTTCTTCGGGACAGGGGGAGACCCAGTACTTC
TRBD1	TRBJ2-7	TRBV6-5	once	CASSHRGSAHVEQYF	TGTGCCAGCAGTCACAGGGGCAGTGCGCACGTGGAGCAGTACTTC
NA	TRBJ2-5	TRBV5-1	NA	CATTKTGAQETQYF	TGCGCCACCACGAAGACAGGCGCCCAAGAGACCCAGTACTTC
NA	TRBJ1-2	TRBV25-1	medium-sized	CASSEEGPYGYTF	TGTGCCAGCAGTGAAGAAGGGCCATATGGCTACACCTTC
TRBD1	TRBJ2-4	TRBV4-1	NA	CASSQGRQGNIQYF	TGCGCCAGCAGCCAAGGGCGACAGGGGAACATTCAGTACTTC
NA	TRBJ2-6	TRBV5-6	NA	CASSLERGSGANVLTF	TGTGCCAGCAGCCTGGAAAGAGGTTCTGGGGCCAACGTCCTGACTTTC
TRBD1	TRBJ1-2	TRBV4-1	few	CASSQLPGQGALGYTF	TGCGCCAGCAGCCAGCTACCGGGACAGGGGGCGCTCGGCTACACCTTC
NA	TRBJ1-1	TRBV13	NA	CASSLTDWLGTEAFF	TGTGCCAGCAGCTTAACCGACTGGCTTGGGACTGAAGCTTTCTTT
TRBD1	TRBJ2-1	TRBV5-4	NA	CASLKDRGPGNEQFF	TGTGCCAGCCTAAAAGACAGGGGGCCAGGTAATGAGCAGTTCTTC
NA	TRBJ1-1	TRBV27	NA	CASSFSTAYTEAFF	TGTGCCAGCAGTTTCTCCACAGCGTACACTGAAGCTTTCTTT